These T cell receptor beta chains were read from a single sample in a study of cytomegalovirus exposure and HLA in healthy donors. Profiling relied on immunoSEQ multiplex PCR, and the TCRdb table lists in-frame clones only, not all of them. The sample has roughly 140,000 clones, 60% to 80% seen once. What was sequenced was PBMCs. The receptors derive from a male donor in good health and CMV-seronegative. Both conserved end residues are part of each CDR3. Fields, in order: D gene, V gene, clone size, J gene, CDR3 DNA, CDR3 protein. D genes are given only for firm matches. Rows may omit the clone size; those that give it use once, few, many or a size class.

d_gene: NA; v_gene: TRBV7-2; abundance: once; j_gene: TRBJ2-7; CDR3nt: TGTGCCAGCAGCCGAGGGACTGTCGAGCAGTACTTC; CDR3aa: CASSRGTVEQYF
d_gene: NA; v_gene: TRBV30; abundance: NA; j_gene: TRBJ1-5; CDR3nt: TGTGCCTGTATCGGACGGCGGGGTCAGCCCCAGCATTTT; CDR3aa: CACIGRRGQPQHF
d_gene: TRBD1; v_gene: TRBV7-9; abundance: few; j_gene: TRBJ1-1; CDR3nt: TGTGCCAGCAGCCGAGGGACAGGGAGAACTGAAGCTTTCTTT; CDR3aa: CASSRGTGRTEAFF
d_gene: TRBD1; v_gene: TRBV27; abundance: NA; j_gene: TRBJ1-6; CDR3nt: TGTGCCAGCAGTGCAACGGACAGGGGGAATTCACCCCTCCACTTT; CDR3aa: CASSATDRGNSPLHF
d_gene: TRBD2; v_gene: TRBV4-3; abundance: NA; j_gene: TRBJ2-7; CDR3nt: TGCGCCAGCAGCCAAGGTCTAGTAGCGGGATACTACGAGCAGTACTTC; CDR3aa: CASSQGLVAGYYEQYF
d_gene: TRBD1; v_gene: TRBV19; abundance: few; j_gene: TRBJ2-2; CDR3nt: TGTGCCAGTAGTACCCTGGACAGGGCCACCGGGGAGCTGTTTTTT; CDR3aa: CASSTLDRATGELFF
d_gene: TRBD1; v_gene: TRBV27; abundance: NA; j_gene: TRBJ1-5; CDR3nt: TGTGCCAGCAGTTTATCTTTCTTGGGACAGAGCAATCAGCCCCAGCATTTT; CDR3aa: CASSLSFLGQSNQPQHF
d_gene: TRBD1; v_gene: TRBV7-3; abundance: NA; j_gene: TRBJ1-2; CDR3nt: TGTGCCAGCAGCTTATTGGGACAGGGCGGTCTCCACTATGGCTACACCTTC; CDR3aa: CASSLLGQGGLHYGYTF
d_gene: NA; v_gene: TRBV5-1; abundance: NA; j_gene: TRBJ2-7; CDR3nt: TGCGCCAGCAGCGGGGGGTACTACGAACAGTACTTC; CDR3aa: CASSGGYYEQYF
d_gene: NA; v_gene: TRBV6-5; abundance: NA; j_gene: TRBJ1-2; CDR3nt: TGTGCCAGCAGTCGGGAGGGGAGGTATGGCTACACCTTC; CDR3aa: CASSREGRYGYTF
d_gene: NA; v_gene: TRBV9; abundance: NA; j_gene: TRBJ2-5; CDR3nt: TGTGCCAGCAGCGCTACCTGGAGGGGCCAAGAGACCCAGTACTTC; CDR3aa: CASSATWRGQETQYF
d_gene: TRBD1; v_gene: TRBV2; abundance: NA; j_gene: TRBJ1-4; CDR3nt: TGTGCCAGCGGAGGACAGGGGGCTGCTAATGAAAAACTGTTTTTT; CDR3aa: CASGGQGAANEKLFF
d_gene: TRBD2; v_gene: TRBV5-5; abundance: NA; j_gene: TRBJ2-1; CDR3nt: TGTGCCAGCAGCCCAGGACTAGCGCGATTGCCAGTCCCCTACAATGAGCAGTTCTTC; CDR3aa: CASSPGLARLPVPYNEQFF
d_gene: TRBD2; v_gene: TRBV6-1; abundance: NA; j_gene: TRBJ2-1; CDR3nt: TGTGCCAGCAGCCGCGGGGGGCTCGGGGGGCCTGAGCAGTTCTTC; CDR3aa: CASSRGGLGGPEQFF
d_gene: TRBD1; v_gene: TRBV18; abundance: few; j_gene: TRBJ1-1; CDR3nt: TGTGCCAGCTCACCTGGACAGGGTGAAGCTTTCTTT; CDR3aa: CASSPGQGEAFF
d_gene: TRBD2; v_gene: TRBV5-1; abundance: NA; j_gene: TRBJ2-7; CDR3nt: TGCGCCAGCAGCTGGGGGGGGACTAGCGGGCAAGCCTACGAGCAGTACTTC; CDR3aa: CASSWGGTSGQAYEQYF
d_gene: TRBD2; v_gene: TRBV5-4; abundance: NA; j_gene: TRBJ2-7; CDR3nt: TGTGCCAGCAGCTTGGAGTCTAGCGGCCACTACGAGCAGTACTTC; CDR3aa: CASSLESSGHYEQYF
d_gene: NA; v_gene: TRBV19; abundance: NA; j_gene: TRBJ2-1; CDR3nt: TGTGCCAGTAGTAAGGACAGAGACAATGAGCAGTTCTTC; CDR3aa: CASSKDRDNEQFF
d_gene: TRBD1; v_gene: TRBV5-6; abundance: NA; j_gene: TRBJ1-5; CDR3nt: TGTGCCAGCAGCTTGGCCGGGCAGGGGGGTCAGCCCCAGCATTTT; CDR3aa: CASSLAGQGGQPQHF
d_gene: TRBD1; v_gene: TRBV27; abundance: NA; j_gene: TRBJ1-5; CDR3nt: TGTGCCAGCAGTCTCCGATGGGGACAGGGGAATCAGCCCCAGCATTTT; CDR3aa: CASSLRWGQGNQPQHF
d_gene: NA; v_gene: TRBV13; abundance: few; j_gene: TRBJ2-5; CDR3nt: TGTGCCAGCAGCTTAGGGTCGGGTTCGAGGGAGACCCAGTACTTC; CDR3aa: CASSLGSGSRETQYF
d_gene: TRBD1; v_gene: TRBV18; abundance: NA; j_gene: TRBJ2-1; CDR3nt: TGTGCCAGCTCACCACGGTCCTCGGACAGGGGGAATGAGCAGTTCTTC; CDR3aa: CASSPRSSDRGNEQFF
d_gene: NA; v_gene: TRBV7-2; abundance: NA; j_gene: TRBJ2-1; CDR3nt: TGTGCCAGCAGCCCTAATAGTCTAGGTCTCAGTGGTGAGCAGTTCTTC; CDR3aa: CASSPNSLGLSGEQFF
d_gene: TRBD2; v_gene: TRBV5-1; abundance: NA; j_gene: TRBJ2-3; CDR3nt: TGCGCCAGCAGCTGGTCTAGCGGGGGGAGACCCAGCCCAGATACGCAGTATTTT; CDR3aa: CASSWSSGGRPSPDTQYF
d_gene: NA; v_gene: TRBV6-1; abundance: NA; j_gene: TRBJ1-1; CDR3nt: TGTGCCAGCAGTCTGATCGGGGGGGAAGCTTTCTTT; CDR3aa: CASSLIGGEAFF
d_gene: NA; v_gene: TRBV30; abundance: once; j_gene: TRBJ1-1; CDR3nt: TGTGCCTGGAGCTTGAACACTGAAGCTTTCTTT; CDR3aa: CAWSLNTEAFF
d_gene: NA; v_gene: TRBV18; abundance: NA; j_gene: TRBJ2-7; CDR3nt: TGTGCCAGCTCACCAGGGTGGACAGCCTACGAGCAGTACTTC; CDR3aa: CASSPGWTAYEQYF
d_gene: NA; v_gene: TRBV9; abundance: NA; j_gene: TRBJ2-7; CDR3nt: TGTGCCAGCAGCGTGGGTCAGGCCGTATACGAGCAGTACTTC; CDR3aa: CASSVGQAVYEQYF
d_gene: TRBD1; v_gene: TRBV23-1; abundance: NA; j_gene: TRBJ1-2; CDR3nt: TGCGCCAGCAGACGGACAGGGTGGAATGCTTGTGGCTACACCTTC; CDR3aa: CASRRTGWNACGYTF
d_gene: TRBD2; v_gene: TRBV5-6; abundance: once; j_gene: TRBJ2-3; CDR3nt: TGTGCCAGCAGCCCTCCGGGACTAGCTAATACGCAGTATTTT; CDR3aa: CASSPPGLANTQYF
d_gene: NA; v_gene: TRBV11-3; abundance: once; j_gene: TRBJ2-2; CDR3nt: TGTGCCAGCAGCTTCTTTCGCGCCGGGGAGCTGTTTTTT; CDR3aa: CASSFFRAGELFF
d_gene: NA; v_gene: TRBV6-1; abundance: NA; j_gene: TRBJ2-7; CDR3nt: TGTGCCAGCACCGGGACACGATACGAGCAGTACTTC; CDR3aa: CASTGTRYEQYF
d_gene: NA; v_gene: TRBV15; abundance: NA; j_gene: TRBJ1-2; CDR3nt: TGTGCCACCAGCTCCGCGGGCGGGTTTGGCTACACCTTC; CDR3aa: CATSSAGGFGYTF
d_gene: NA; v_gene: TRBV19; abundance: once; j_gene: TRBJ2-3; CDR3nt: TGTGCCAGTAGTCCCCTAATCCTATCAGATACGCAGTATTTT; CDR3aa: CASSPLILSDTQYF
d_gene: NA; v_gene: TRBV7-9; abundance: NA; j_gene: TRBJ1-6; CDR3nt: TGTGCCAGCAGCTACACGACCGACGGGGGTCAAAATTCACCCCTCCACTTT; CDR3aa: CASSYTTDGGQNSPLHF
d_gene: NA; v_gene: TRBV28; abundance: NA; j_gene: TRBJ1-3; CDR3nt: TGTGCCAGCACCACCGGGGACACAACCTCCTCTGGAAACACCATATATTTT; CDR3aa: CASTTGDTTSSGNTIYF
d_gene: NA; v_gene: TRBV2; abundance: few; j_gene: TRBJ2-2; CDR3nt: TGTGCCAGCATGAGACTAGCGAACACCGGGGAGCTGTTTTTT; CDR3aa: CASMRLANTGELFF
d_gene: NA; v_gene: TRBV7-2; abundance: NA; j_gene: TRBJ2-1; CDR3nt: TGTGCCAGCAGCCCCGGACAAGGCTACAATGAGCAGTTCTTC; CDR3aa: CASSPGQGYNEQFF
d_gene: TRBD1; v_gene: TRBV19; abundance: few; j_gene: TRBJ1-1; CDR3nt: TGTGCCAGCCGGGGGGACAGGGGATTCTCGTACACTGAAGCTTTCTTT; CDR3aa: CASRGDRGFSYTEAFF
d_gene: TRBD1; v_gene: TRBV19; abundance: NA; j_gene: TRBJ1-6; CDR3nt: TGTGCCAGTAGCCACAGGGGGCGCAGTTCACCCCTCCACTTT; CDR3aa: CASSHRGRSSPLHF
d_gene: TRBD2; v_gene: TRBV6-6; abundance: NA; j_gene: TRBJ2-7; CDR3nt: TGTGCCAGCAGTTCGTGGGAGGGCCGGTACGAGCAGTACTTC; CDR3aa: CASSSWEGRYEQYF
d_gene: TRBD2; v_gene: TRBV9; abundance: NA; j_gene: TRBJ2-7; CDR3nt: TGTGCCAGCAGCGTATCCGGGACTAGCGCCTACGAGCAGTACTTC; CDR3aa: CASSVSGTSAYEQYF
d_gene: TRBD2; v_gene: TRBV30; abundance: NA; j_gene: TRBJ2-1; CDR3nt: TGTGCCTGGAGTCTAGCGGGAGGGCCGCCCCATTTCTTC; CDR3aa: CAWSLAGGPPHFF
d_gene: TRBD1; v_gene: TRBV30; abundance: NA; j_gene: TRBJ1-1; CDR3nt: TGTGCCTGGGGACAGGCGTTGAACACTGAGGCTTTCTTT; CDR3aa: CAWGQALNTEAFF
d_gene: NA; v_gene: TRBV5-1; abundance: NA; j_gene: TRBJ2-7; CDR3nt: TGCGCCAGCAGCTTGGAAGGGGTTTCCAACGAGCAGTACTTC; CDR3aa: CASSLEGVSNEQYF
d_gene: TRBD1; v_gene: TRBV7-6; abundance: NA; j_gene: TRBJ2-7; CDR3nt: TGTGCCAGCAGCTTAGGGGCAGGGGGCCGTTACGAGCAGTACTTC; CDR3aa: CASSLGAGGRYEQYF
d_gene: NA; v_gene: TRBV5-1; abundance: NA; j_gene: TRBJ1-4; CDR3nt: TGCGCCAGCAGCCCCCTCCCCGGGGTGAGTGAAAAACTGTTTTTT; CDR3aa: CASSPLPGVSEKLFF
d_gene: NA; v_gene: TRBV6-6; abundance: NA; j_gene: TRBJ2-5; CDR3nt: TGTGCCAGCAGTTACGTGGACAGCCGAGAGCAGTACTTC; CDR3aa: CASSYVDSREQYF
d_gene: NA; v_gene: TRBV6-4; abundance: few; j_gene: TRBJ1-4; CDR3nt: TGTGCCAGCAGTCACCATGCGGAAGCTAATGAAAAACTGTTTTTT; CDR3aa: CASSHHAEANEKLFF
d_gene: NA; v_gene: TRBV21-1; abundance: NA; j_gene: TRBJ1-1; CDR3nt: TGTGCCAGCAGCAAAGTAATCATGGTGCAGGGGGCCCAGATGAACACTGAAGCTTTCTTT; CDR3aa: CASSKVIMVQGAQMNTEAFF
d_gene: TRBD1; v_gene: TRBV9; abundance: NA; j_gene: TRBJ2-5; CDR3nt: TGTGCCAGCAGCCCCAGGGACAGGGGCCAAGAGACCCAGTACTTC; CDR3aa: CASSPRDRGQETQYF
d_gene: TRBD1; v_gene: TRBV30; abundance: NA; j_gene: TRBJ2-4; CDR3nt: TGTGCCTGCCACCGGACAGGGTCGAACATTCAGTACTTC; CDR3aa: CACHRTGSNIQYF
d_gene: TRBD2; v_gene: TRBV19; abundance: NA; j_gene: TRBJ2-1; CDR3nt: TGTGCCAGTAGCAATCTAGCGGGAGTGTGGAATGAGCAGTTCTTC; CDR3aa: CASSNLAGVWNEQFF
d_gene: NA; v_gene: TRBV5-4; abundance: NA; j_gene: TRBJ2-5; CDR3nt: TGTGCCAGCAGCTCCCGAGAGAGGCTAGCCAGAACCCAGTACTTC; CDR3aa: CASSSRERLARTQYF